Reported below is one TCR beta chain. Its antigen is unknown. Sequencing was performed with immunoSEQ multiplex PCR; in TCRdb, only in-frame clones are kept and a portion is missing. The sample includes 80,000 to 100,000 clones, 85% to 90% seen only once; the top ten take around 0.11%. This specimen comes from a study of graft-versus-host responses after intestinal transplantation. Looking at the study overall: Recipients were given multivisceral, liver-intestinal, or isolated intestinal transplants.

Overall study findings and caveats: Clonal ratios of graft-versus-host to host-versus-graft in allografts were high for patients exhibiting graft-donor T cell macrochimerism. GvH clones appeared in recipient marrow, some first in ileum or blood.

Looked up from germline, CDR1 is SGDLS and CDR2 is YYNGEE. Deletions cut 1 base from V and 1 base from J, with 17 bases between. This CDR3 contains 17 residues. V usage is TRBV9 and J usage is TRBJ1-1; D call uncertain. The sequencing here drew on unstimulated CD4+ T cells sorted from spleen or lymph node cells, taken before intestinal transplant. This receptor was obtained from a human donor who received an intestinal transplant. Here the CDR3 DNA reads TGTGCCAGCAGCGTAATTCCGGAGGGAGCTAAGAACACTGAAGCTTTCTTT. It translates to CASSVIPEGAKNTEAFF.